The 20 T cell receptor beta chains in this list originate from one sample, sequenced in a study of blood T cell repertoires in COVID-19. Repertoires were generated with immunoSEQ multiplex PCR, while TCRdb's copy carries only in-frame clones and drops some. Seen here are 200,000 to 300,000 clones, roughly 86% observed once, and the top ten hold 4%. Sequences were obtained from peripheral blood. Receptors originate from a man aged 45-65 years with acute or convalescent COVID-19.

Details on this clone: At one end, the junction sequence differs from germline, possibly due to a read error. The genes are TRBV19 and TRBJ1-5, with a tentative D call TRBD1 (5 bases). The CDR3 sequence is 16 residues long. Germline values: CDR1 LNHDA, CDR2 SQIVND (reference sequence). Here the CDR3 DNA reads TGTGTCAGTAGTATAGATCAGGGTTTGGATAATCAGCCCCAGCATTTT. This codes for CVSSIDQGLDNQPQHF.

CDR3 DNA: TGTGCCTGGAGTCCCGGGACAGGGGGCTCCTACGAGCAGTACTTC. Protein sequence: CAWSPGTGGSYEQYF. The chain recombines TRBV30 with TRBJ2-7, with 11 bases lining up with TRBD1. Germline CDR1 GTSNPN, CDR2 SVGIG (reference sequence). The V gene end was trimmed by 2 bases and the J gene end by 0 bases; junction bases not matched to a gene: 3. This CDR3 is built from 15 residues.

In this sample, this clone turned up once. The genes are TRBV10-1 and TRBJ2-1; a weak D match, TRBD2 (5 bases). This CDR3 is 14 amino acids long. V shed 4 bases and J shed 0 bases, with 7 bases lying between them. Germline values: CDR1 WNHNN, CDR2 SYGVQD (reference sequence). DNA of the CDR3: TGCGCCAGCAGTGGGGCGGGCTCCTACAATGAGCAGTTCTTC. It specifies CASSGAGSYNEQFF.

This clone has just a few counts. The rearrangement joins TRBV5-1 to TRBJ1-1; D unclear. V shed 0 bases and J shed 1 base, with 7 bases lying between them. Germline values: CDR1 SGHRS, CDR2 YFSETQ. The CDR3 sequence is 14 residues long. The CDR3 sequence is CASSLGATNTEAFF. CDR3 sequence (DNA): TGCGCCAGCAGCTTGGGGGCGACGAACACTGAAGCTTTCTTT. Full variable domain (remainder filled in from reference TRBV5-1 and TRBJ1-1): KAGVTQTPRYLIKTRGQQVTLSCSPISGHRSVSWYQQTPGQGLQFLFEYFSETQRNKGNFPGRFSGRQFSNSRSEMNVSTLELGDSALYLCASSLGATNTEAFFGQGTRLTVV.

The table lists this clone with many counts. CDR3 residues: CASSPTGTDEQYF. The CDR3 DNA reads TGTGCCAGCAGTCCGACAGGGACGGACGAGCAGTACTTC. The V gene is TRBV11-1, the J gene TRBJ2-7; 7 nucleotides line up with TRBD1. The CDR3 is made up of 13 amino acids. J was trimmed by 5 bases and V by 6 bases; bases with no gene match: 7. Germline V CDR1 and CDR2: SGHAT, FQDESV (reference sequence).

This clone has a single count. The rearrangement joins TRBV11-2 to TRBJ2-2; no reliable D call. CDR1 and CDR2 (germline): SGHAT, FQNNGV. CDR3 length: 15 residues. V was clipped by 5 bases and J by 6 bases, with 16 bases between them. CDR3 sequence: CASSRPMALAGELFF. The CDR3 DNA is TGTGCCAGCAGCCGTCCAATGGCTCTCGCCGGGGAGCTGTTTTTT.

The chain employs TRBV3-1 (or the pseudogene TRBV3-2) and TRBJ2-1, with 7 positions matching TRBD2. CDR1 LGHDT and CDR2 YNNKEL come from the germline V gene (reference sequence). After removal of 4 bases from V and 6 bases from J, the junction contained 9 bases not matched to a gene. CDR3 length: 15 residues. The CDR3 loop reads CASSPLTSVGNEQFF. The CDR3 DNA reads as TGTGCCAGCAGCCCGCTTACTAGCGTCGGCAATGAGCAGTTCTTC.

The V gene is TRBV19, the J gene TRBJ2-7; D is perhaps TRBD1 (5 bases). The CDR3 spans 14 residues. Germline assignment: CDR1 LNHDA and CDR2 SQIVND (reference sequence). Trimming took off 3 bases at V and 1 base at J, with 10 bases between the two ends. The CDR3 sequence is CASSIDSNSYEQYF. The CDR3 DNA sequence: TGTGCCAGTAGTATCGACAGTAATTCCTACGAGCAGTACTTC. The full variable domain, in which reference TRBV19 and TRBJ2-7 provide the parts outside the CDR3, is DGGITQSPKYLFRKEGQNVTLSCEQNLNHDAMYWYRQDPGQGLRLIYYSQIVNDFQKGDIAEGYSVSREKKESFPLTVTSAQKNPTAFYLCASSIDSNSYEQYFGPGTRLTVT.

The CDR3: CASSQTYYEQYF. The CDR3 bases are TGTGCCAGCAGCCAAACCTACTACGAGCAGTACTTC. The gene calls are TRBV3-1 (or the pseudogene TRBV3-2) and TRBJ2-7; D is undetermined. This CDR3 region has 12 residues. V lost 2 bases to trimming and J lost 3 bases, with 5 bases between them. CDR1 is LGHDT, CDR2 YNNKEL, per germline (reference sequence).

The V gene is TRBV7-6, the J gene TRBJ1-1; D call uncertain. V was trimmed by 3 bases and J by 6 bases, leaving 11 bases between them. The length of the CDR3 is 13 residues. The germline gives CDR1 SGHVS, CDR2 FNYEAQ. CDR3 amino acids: CASSFTAEAEAFF. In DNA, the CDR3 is TGTGCCAGCAGCTTCACTGCGGAGGCTGAAGCTTTCTTT.

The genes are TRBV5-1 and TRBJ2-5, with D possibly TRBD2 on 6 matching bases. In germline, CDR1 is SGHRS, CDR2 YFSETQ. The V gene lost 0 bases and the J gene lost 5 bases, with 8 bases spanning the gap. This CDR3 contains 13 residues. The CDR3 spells CASSLAGAETQYF. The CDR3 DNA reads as TGCGCCAGCAGCTTGGCGGGAGCGGAGACCCAGTACTTC.

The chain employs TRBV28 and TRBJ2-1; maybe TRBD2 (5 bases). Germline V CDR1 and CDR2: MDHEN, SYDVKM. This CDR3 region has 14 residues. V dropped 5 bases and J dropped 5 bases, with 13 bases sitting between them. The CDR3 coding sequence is TGTGCCAGCAGTCGTAGCGACGAAGACAATGAGCAGTTCTTC. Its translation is CASSRSDEDNEQFF.

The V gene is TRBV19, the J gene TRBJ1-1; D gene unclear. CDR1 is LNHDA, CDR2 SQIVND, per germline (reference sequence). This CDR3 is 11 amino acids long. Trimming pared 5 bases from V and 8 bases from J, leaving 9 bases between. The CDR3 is CASSGGREAFF. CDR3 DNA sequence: TGTGCCAGTAGTGGAGGGAGGGAAGCTTTCTTT.

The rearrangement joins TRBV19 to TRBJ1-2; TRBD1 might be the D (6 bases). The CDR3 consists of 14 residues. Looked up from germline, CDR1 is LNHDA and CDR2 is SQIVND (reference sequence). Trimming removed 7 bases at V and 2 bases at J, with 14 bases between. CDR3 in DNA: TGTGCCAGTAAGGGGACACAGGAAAACTATGGCTACACCTTC. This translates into CASKGTQENYGYTF.

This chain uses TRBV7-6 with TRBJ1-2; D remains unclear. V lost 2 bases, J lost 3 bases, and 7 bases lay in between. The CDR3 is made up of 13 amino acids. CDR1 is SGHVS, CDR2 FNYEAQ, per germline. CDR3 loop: CASSLQFDYGYTF. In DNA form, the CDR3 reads TGTGCCAGCAGCTTACAGTTCGACTATGGCTACACCTTC.

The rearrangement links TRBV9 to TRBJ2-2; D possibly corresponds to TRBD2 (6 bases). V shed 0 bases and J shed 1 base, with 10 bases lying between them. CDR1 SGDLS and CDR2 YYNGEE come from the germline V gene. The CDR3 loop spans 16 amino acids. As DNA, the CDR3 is TGTGCCAGCAGCGTAGTCGGGAGAGAGAACACCGGGGAGCTGTTTTTT. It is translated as CASSVVGRENTGELFF.

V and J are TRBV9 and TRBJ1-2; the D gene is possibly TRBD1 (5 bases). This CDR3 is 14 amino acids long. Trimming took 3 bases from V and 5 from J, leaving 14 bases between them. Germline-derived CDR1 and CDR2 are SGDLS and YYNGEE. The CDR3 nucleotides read TGTGCCAGCAGCGCCCTTGGGGGGTCGTATGGCTACACCTTC. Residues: CASSALGGSYGYTF.

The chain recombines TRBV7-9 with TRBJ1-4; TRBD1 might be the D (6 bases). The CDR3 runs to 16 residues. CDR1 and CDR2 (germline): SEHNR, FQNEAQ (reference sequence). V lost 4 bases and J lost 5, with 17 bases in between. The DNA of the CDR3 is TGTGCCAGCAGCTCCCAATCCCGACAGGCGAATGAAAAACTGTTTTTT. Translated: CASSSQSRQANEKLFF.

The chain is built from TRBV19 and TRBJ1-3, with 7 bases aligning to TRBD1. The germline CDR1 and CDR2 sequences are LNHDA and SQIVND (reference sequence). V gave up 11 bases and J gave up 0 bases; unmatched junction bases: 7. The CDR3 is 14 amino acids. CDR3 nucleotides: TGTGCCGGGGGAGCAGGGGGCTCTGGAAACACCATATATTTT. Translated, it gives CAGGAGGSGNTIYF.

The CDR3 loop reads CATSLSQGLDYEQYF. The CDR3 DNA reads as TGTGCCACCAGCCTTAGTCAGGGGCTTGATTACGAGCAGTACTTC. V is TRBV28 and J is TRBJ2-7; D might be TRBD1 (6 bases). Looked up from germline, CDR1 is MDHEN and CDR2 is SYDVKM. V dropped 10 bases and J dropped 4 bases, with 23 bases sitting between them. CDR3 length: 15 amino acids.